This T cell receptor (beta chain) came from a study of cytomegalovirus exposure and HLA in healthy donors. As concerns this clone: What it binds is not known.

Study-wide findings and caveats: About 87% or about 30% of the time was how often most TCR beta V segments were productive, according to an earlier analysis. The study listed under 200 cytomegalovirus-associated TCR beta chains. Association with HLA alleles at 0.05 false discovery rate was found for roughly 17,000 TCR beta sequences in a later analysis. An Asian-associated ancestry cluster reportedly showed fewer N-insertions than the roughly 670-donor mean in a later analysis.

The primer mix had 60 Vbeta and 13 Jbeta primers. TCRdb keeps only in-frame clones here, not all; method: immunoSEQ multiplex PCR. The sample has tens of thousands of clones; more than 70% are singletons. The CDR3 length is 14 residues. V shed 6 bases and J shed 0 bases, with 11 bases lying between them. In germline, CDR1 is MNHNY, CDR2 SVGAGI (reference sequence). Sequencing was performed on PBMCs. The clonotype comes from a male donor in good health and CMV-seropositive. This chain joins TRBV6-6 and TRBJ1-2; no reliable D call. The CDR3 DNA reads TGTGCCAGCAGCCACAGCCAGGCTAACTATGGCTACACCTTC. It translates to CASSHSQANYGYTF.